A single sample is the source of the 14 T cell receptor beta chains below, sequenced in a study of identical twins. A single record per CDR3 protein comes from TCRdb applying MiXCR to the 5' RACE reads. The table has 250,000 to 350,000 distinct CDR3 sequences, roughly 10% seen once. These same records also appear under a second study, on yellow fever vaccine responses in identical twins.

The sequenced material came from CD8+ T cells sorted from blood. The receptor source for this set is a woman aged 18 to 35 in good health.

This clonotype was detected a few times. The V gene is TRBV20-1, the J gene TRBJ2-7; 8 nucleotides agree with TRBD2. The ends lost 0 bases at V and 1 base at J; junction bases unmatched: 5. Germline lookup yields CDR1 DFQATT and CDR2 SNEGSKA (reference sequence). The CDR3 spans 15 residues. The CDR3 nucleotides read TGCAGTGCTAGAGATCGACTAGCGCAATCCTACGAGCAGTACTTC. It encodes CSARDRLAQSYEQYF.

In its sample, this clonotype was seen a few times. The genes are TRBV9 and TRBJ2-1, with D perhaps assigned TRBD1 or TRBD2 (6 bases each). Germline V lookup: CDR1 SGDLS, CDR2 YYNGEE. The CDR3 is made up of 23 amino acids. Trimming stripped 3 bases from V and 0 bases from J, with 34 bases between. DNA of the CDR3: TGTGCCAGCAGCGACACACGGGACAACTCAGGGACTTACCATAAAATCTCCTACAATGAGCAGTTCTTC. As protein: CASSDTRDNSGTYHKISYNEQFF.

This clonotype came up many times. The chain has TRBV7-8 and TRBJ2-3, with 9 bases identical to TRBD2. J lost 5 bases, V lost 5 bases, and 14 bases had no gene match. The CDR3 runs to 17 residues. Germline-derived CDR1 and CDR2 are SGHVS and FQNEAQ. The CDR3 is CASSQLGAGGPRDTQYF. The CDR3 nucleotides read TGTGCCAGCAGCCAGTTAGGGGCGGGAGGGCCGAGAGATACGCAGTATTTT.

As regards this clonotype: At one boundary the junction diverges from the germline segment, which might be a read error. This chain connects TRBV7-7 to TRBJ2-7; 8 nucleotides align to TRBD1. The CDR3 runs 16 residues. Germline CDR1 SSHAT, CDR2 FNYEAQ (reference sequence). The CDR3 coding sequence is TGTGCTAGCAGCTTAGACACCGGGACAGGTACAAGCGAGCAGTACTTC. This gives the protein CASSLDTGTGTSEQYF. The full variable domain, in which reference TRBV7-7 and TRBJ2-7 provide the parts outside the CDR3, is GAGVSQSPRYKVTKRGQDVTLRCDPISSHATLYWYQQALGQGPEFLTYFNYEAQPDKSGLPSDRFSAERPEGSISTLTIQRTEQRDSAMYRCASSLDTGTGTSEQYFGPGTRLTVT.

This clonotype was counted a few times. The CDR3 protein is CASSLASAGAGTDTQYF. CDR3 DNA: TGTGCCAGCAGTTTAGCGTCGGCGGGAGCGGGCACAGATACGCAGTATTTT. V gene TRBV28 combines with J gene TRBJ2-3, with TRBD2 identical over 7 bases. Germline lookup yields CDR1 MDHEN and CDR2 SYDVKM. Losses at the gene ends were 2 bases for V and 1 base for J; bases not matched to a gene: 9. The CDR3 is 17 amino acids.

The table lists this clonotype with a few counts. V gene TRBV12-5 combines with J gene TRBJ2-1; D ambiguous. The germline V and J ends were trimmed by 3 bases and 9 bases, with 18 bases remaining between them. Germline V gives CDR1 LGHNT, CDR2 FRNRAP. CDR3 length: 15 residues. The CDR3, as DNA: TGTGCTAGTGGTTTTTTAGCAACCGCGAGGACTGAGCAGTTCTTC. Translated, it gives CASGFLATARTEQFF. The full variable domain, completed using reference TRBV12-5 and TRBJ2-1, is DARVTQTPRHKVTEMGQEVTMRCQPILGHNTVFWYRQTMMQGLELLAYFRNRAPLDDSGMPKDRFSAEMPDATLATLKIQPSEPRDSAVYFCASGFLATARTEQFFGPGTRLTVL.

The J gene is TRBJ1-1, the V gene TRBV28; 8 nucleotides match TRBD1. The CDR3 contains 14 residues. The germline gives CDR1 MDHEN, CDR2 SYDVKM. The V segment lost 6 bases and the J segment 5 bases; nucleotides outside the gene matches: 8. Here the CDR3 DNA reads TGTGCCAGCAGCCCCGCCACAGGGGGAACTGAAGCTTTCTTT. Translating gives CASSPATGGTEAFF.

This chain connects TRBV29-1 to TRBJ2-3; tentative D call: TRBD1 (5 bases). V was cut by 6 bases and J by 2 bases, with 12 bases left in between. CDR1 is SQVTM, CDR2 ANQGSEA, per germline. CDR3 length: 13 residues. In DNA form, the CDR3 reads TGCAGCGTAAGACAGACTGCCACAGATACGCAGTATTTT. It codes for CSVRQTATDTQYF.

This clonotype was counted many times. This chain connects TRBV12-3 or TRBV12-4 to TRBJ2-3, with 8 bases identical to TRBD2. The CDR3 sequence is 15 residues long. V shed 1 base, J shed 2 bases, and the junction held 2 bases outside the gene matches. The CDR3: CASSLGTSFTDTQYF. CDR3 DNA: TGTGCCAGCAGTTTAGGGACTAGCTTCACAGATACGCAGTATTTT.

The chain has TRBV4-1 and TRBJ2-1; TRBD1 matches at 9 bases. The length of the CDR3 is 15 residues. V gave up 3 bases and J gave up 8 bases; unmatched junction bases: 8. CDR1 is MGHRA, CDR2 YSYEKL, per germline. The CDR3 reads CASSQMDRGGDEQFF. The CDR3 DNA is TGCGCCAGCAGCCAGATGGACAGGGGCGGCGATGAGCAGTTCTTC.

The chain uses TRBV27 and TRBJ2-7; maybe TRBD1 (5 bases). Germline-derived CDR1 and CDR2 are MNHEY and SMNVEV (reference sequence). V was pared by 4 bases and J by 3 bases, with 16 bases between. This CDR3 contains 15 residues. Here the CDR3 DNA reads TGTGCCAGCAGTTCCTGGACGGGTAGGGGCTACGAGCAGTACTTC. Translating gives CASSSWTGRGYEQYF.

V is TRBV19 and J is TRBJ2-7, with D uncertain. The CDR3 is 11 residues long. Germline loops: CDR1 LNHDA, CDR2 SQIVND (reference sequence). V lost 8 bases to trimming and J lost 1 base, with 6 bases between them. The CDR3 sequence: CASAESYEQYF. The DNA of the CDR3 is TGTGCCAGTGCAGAGTCCTACGAGCAGTACTTC.

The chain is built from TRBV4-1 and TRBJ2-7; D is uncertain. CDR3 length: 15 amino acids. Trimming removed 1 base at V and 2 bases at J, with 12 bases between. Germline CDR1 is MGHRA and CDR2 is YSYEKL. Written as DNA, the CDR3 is TGCGCCAGCAGCCAAGGCGTTGGTAACACCTACGAGCAGTACTTC. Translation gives CASSQGVGNTYEQYF.

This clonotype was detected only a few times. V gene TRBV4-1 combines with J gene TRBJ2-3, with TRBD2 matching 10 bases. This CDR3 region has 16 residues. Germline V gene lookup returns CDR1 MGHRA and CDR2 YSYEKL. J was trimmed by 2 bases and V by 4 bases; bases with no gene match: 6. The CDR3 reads CASSLRTSGNTDTQYF. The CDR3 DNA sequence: TGCGCCAGCAGCCTCCGGACTAGCGGAAACACAGATACGCAGTATTTT.